This T cell receptor beta chain was found in a study of control samples from healthy donors and cancer patients. The method was immunoSEQ multiplex PCR; TCRdb's version includes in-frame clones alone and lacks a portion of them. The sample lists fewer than 60,000 clones, 90% to 95% occurring once. Specimen: blood. This TCR came from a man younger than 40 in good health.

The CDR3 DNA reads TGTGCCAGCAGTGAAGTGGGGGAGACGGGCTACACCTTC. This encodes CASSEVGETGYTF. V is TRBV2 and J is TRBJ1-2; D perhaps matches TRBD1 (5 bases). This CDR3 contains 13 residues. CDR1 is SNHLY, CDR2 FYNNEI, per germline. V was pared by 1 base and J by 8 bases, with 11 bases between.